This is a list of T cell receptor beta chains from one sample in a study of T cell clonotyping in hematopoietic cell transplantation. Sequencing was performed with immunoSEQ multiplex PCR; in TCRdb, only in-frame clones are kept and a portion is missing. Here the sample spans approximately 5,400 clones, roughly 81% being singletons. The sequences come from peripheral blood mononuclear cells, collected before stem cell transplant. The receptors shown here come from a man in his 60s with acute myeloid leukemia. Some clones in this sample may be carry-over from other donors' samples. CDR3s include the opening cysteine and the closing phenylalanine or tryptophan. D genes are given only for firm matches. Some rows mark clone size as missing; the rest say once, few, many or name a class of expanded clone.

d_call	clone_size	v_call	j_call	cdr3_nt	cdr3_aa
TRBD2	once	TRBV5-5	TRBJ2-7	TGTGCCAGCAGCTTGTCTAGGGGGACTAGCATGTACGAGCAGTACTTC	CASSLSRGTSMYEQYF
TRBD1	-	TRBV4-1	TRBJ2-7	TGCGCCAGCAGCCAAGAAGGGACAGGGGGCGAATCCGAGCAGTACTTC	CASSQEGTGGESEQYF
TRBD1	once	TRBV10-3	TRBJ1-5	TGTGCCATCAGGTCCGAGCAGGGGGCCCCCGATCAGCCCCAGCATTTT	CAIRSEQGAPDQPQHF
TRBD1	-	TRBV11-2	TRBJ2-7	TGTGCCAGCAGCCGCCGGGACAGGGGTAGCTCTAGCGAGCAGTACTTC	CASSRRDRGSSSEQYF
TRBD1	-	TRBV18	TRBJ1-6	TGTGCCAGCTCACTTTCGACAGGGCGCAATTCACCCCTCCACTTT	CASSLSTGRNSPLHF
TRBD1	few	TRBV7-6	TRBJ1-2	TGTGCCAGCAGCTCTACGGGACAGGGAGCCTATGGCTACACCTTC	CASSSTGQGAYGYTF
-	once	TRBV2	TRBJ2-2	TGTGCCAGCAGGACCGGGACATCAACCGGGGAGCTGTTTTTT	CASRTGTSTGELFF
TRBD2	-	TRBV11-2	TRBJ2-2	TGTGCCAGCAGCTTAGTAGGGCGGGGGTACGCGAACACCGGGGAGCTGTTTTTT	CASSLVGRGYANTGELFF
-	-	TRBV11-2	TRBJ1-1	TGTGCCAGCAGCTTAGATACGGGGATACTAGAAGCTTTCTTT	CASSLDTGILEAFF
-	-	TRBV29-1	TRBJ2-3	TGCAGCGTTGGTGCAGCCACAGATACGCAGTATTTT	CSVGAATDTQYF
TRBD1	once	TRBV6-6	TRBJ2-7	TGTGCCAGCAGTAAATCACAGGGGGGCCTATCGAGGGAGCAGTACTTC	CASSKSQGGLSREQYF
-	-	TRBV11-2	TRBJ1-1	TGTGCCAGCAGAAAGGGTGGAGCCGCCAAAGAAGCTTTCTTT	CASRKGGAAKEAFF
TRBD2	-	TRBV7-9	TRBJ2-1	TGTGCCAGCAGCTTAAAAGCGGGAGACCCCAATGAGCAGTTCTTC	CASSLKAGDPNEQFF
TRBD1	-	TRBV28	TRBJ2-7	TGTGCCAGCAGAACTGCCGGGACAGGGTACTACGAGCAGTACTTC	CASRTAGTGYYEQYF
-	-	TRBV6-4	TRBJ1-2	TGTGCCAGCCGGGGGCCTAACTATGGCTACACCTTC	CASRGPNYGYTF
-	-	TRBV7-2	TRBJ1-2	TGTGCCAGCAGCTTTCCAGGGGACTATGGCTACACCTTC	CASSFPGDYGYTF
-	-	TRBV19	TRBJ2-5	TGTGCCAGTAGTATGGAACTAGTACAAGAGACCCAGTACTTC	CASSMELVQETQYF
TRBD1	-	TRBV15	TRBJ1-6	TGTGCCACCAGCACCGGGACAGCCTATAATTCACCCCTCCACTTT	CATSTGTAYNSPLHF
TRBD1	-	TRBV2	TRBJ2-3	TGTGCCAGCAGACCAGGGATAGGGGGCGCGGGCACAGATACGCAGTATTTT	CASRPGIGGAGTDTQYF
TRBD1	-	TRBV5-4	TRBJ1-3	TGTGCCAGCAGCTCCACAGGGGAACCAGGAAACACCATATATTTT	CASSSTGEPGNTIYF
-	-	TRBV5-4	TRBJ2-7	TGTGCCAGCAGCTTGGGGCAGGTGCCCTACGAGCAGTACTTC	CASSLGQVPYEQYF
TRBD2	few	TRBV19	TRBJ2-7	TGTGCCAGTAGTATCGGACTAGCGGACTCCTACGAGCAGTACTTC	CASSIGLADSYEQYF
TRBD2	-	TRBV6-6	TRBJ2-7	TGTGCCAGCAGTTACATTGCGCTAGCGGCCACCTACGAGCAGTACTTC	CASSYIALAATYEQYF
TRBD1	-	TRBV5-4	TRBJ1-2	TGTGCCAGCAGCCGGACAGGGGCCTATGGCTACACCTTC	CASSRTGAYGYTF
TRBD1	-	TRBV28	TRBJ1-1	TGTGCCAGCAGGTTACAGGGGGCGAGCACTGAAGCTTTCTTT	CASRLQGASTEAFF
TRBD2	-	TRBV2	TRBJ2-4	TGTGCCAGCAGGGGGACTAGCGGTGCCTACCAAAACATTCAGTACTTC	CASRGTSGAYQNIQYF
TRBD1	-	TRBV6-5	TRBJ1-1	TGTGCCAGCAGTTACTCGGGACAGCTGAACACTGAAGCTTTCTTT	CASSYSGQLNTEAFF
-	-	TRBV7-2	TRBJ1-2	TGTGCCAGCAGCCCGCAAACCTATGGCTACACCTTC	CASSPQTYGYTF
TRBD1	-	TRBV6-6	TRBJ1-1	TGTGCCAGCAGGTCGGCAGGGGGCAGGTTAAACACTGAAGCTTTCTTT	CASRSAGGRLNTEAFF
-	-	TRBV18	TRBJ1-1	TGTGCCAGCTCACAAGCGGGGGAGGCTGAAGCTTTCTTT	CASSQAGEAEAFF
-	-	TRBV9	TRBJ1-1	TGTGCCAGCAGCGTAGTTGGAGGCATCAGCTCTACTGAAGCTTTCTTT	CASSVVGGISSTEAFF
-	-	TRBV7-8	TRBJ1-5	TGTGCCAGCAGCTTCGCGAGTAGGCCCCAGCATTTT	CASSFASRPQHF
-	-	TRBV27	TRBJ1-2	TGTGCCAGCAGTCCCGGCAGGGCGGGGATTTATGGCTACACCTTC	CASSPGRAGIYGYTF
TRBD2	-	TRBV25-1	TRBJ2-2	TGTGCCAGCAGCCGCAGCGGGACCGGGTCCGGGGAGCTGTTTTTT	CASSRSGTGSGELFF
-	-	TRBV30	TRBJ1-1	TGTGCCTGGAGTCCCCTGACAGTGAACACTGAAGCTTTCTTT	CAWSPLTVNTEAFF
TRBD2	once	TRBV2	TRBJ2-7	TGTGCCAGCAGGGGGAGACTAGCGCCTACCTACGAGCAGTACTTC	CASRGRLAPTYEQYF
-	-	TRBV18	TRBJ1-4	TGTGCCAGCTCACCCTCAGTTAATGAAAAACTGTTTTTT	CASSPSVNEKLFF
TRBD1	-	TRBV27	TRBJ1-1	TGTGCCAGCAGTTCCCATGGACAGGGGGTATCGAACACTGAAGCTTTCTTT	CASSSHGQGVSNTEAFF
TRBD1	-	TRBV19	TRBJ1-4	TGTGCCAGCGGCCCCGGACAGGGGGAAGGGGAAAAACTGTTTTTT	CASGPGQGEGEKLFF
-	-	TRBV27	TRBJ1-2	TGTGCCAGCAGTGACCGGGGGCGGTTGGATGGCTACACCTTC	CASSDRGRLDGYTF
-	-	TRBV15	TRBJ2-2	TGTGCCACCAGCAGAGTAACTAGCTGGAACACCGGGGAGCTGTTTTTT	CATSRVTSWNTGELFF
-	-	TRBV5-1	TRBJ1-1	TGCGCCAGCAGCCCTGGGGACTCCATCATGAACACTGAAGCTTTCTTT	CASSPGDSIMNTEAFF
TRBD2	once	TRBV28	TRBJ2-2	TGTGCCAGCAGTCCTAGCGGGGGGAACACCGGGGAGCTGTTTTTT	CASSPSGGNTGELFF
TRBD2	-	TRBV11-3	TRBJ2-3	TGTGCCAGCAGCTGGACTAGCGGGGGGGGTTGGGATACGCAGTATTTT	CASSWTSGGGWDTQYF
-	-	TRBV29-1	TRBJ1-5	TGCAGCGTGGAGGAGGGATCCTATCAGCCCCAGCATTTT	CSVEEGSYQPQHF
TRBD1	-	TRBV19	TRBJ1-3	TGTGCCAGTAGACCCGACAGGGTTGGAAACACCATATATTTT	CASRPDRVGNTIYF
-	-	TRBV9	TRBJ2-1	TGTGCCAGCAGCGGGGACGCGCGGGATGAGCAGTTCTTC	CASSGDARDEQFF
TRBD2	-	TRBV28	TRBJ2-7	TGTGCCAGCAGTTTCGGGGGGGTAGTCTCCTACGAGCAGTACTTC	CASSFGGVVSYEQYF
-	-	TRBV29-1	TRBJ1-2	TGCAGCGTTGACGAGGGCCGACAGGGCTACACCTTC	CSVDEGRQGYTF